One and the same sample provided the 24 T cell receptor beta chains below, sequenced in a study of molecular identifiers for immune sequencing clone quantification. TCRdb redid the calling of the PCR reads with MiXCR, one entry per CDR3 protein. Of about 640,000 distinct CDR3 sequences listed, just under 20% are singletons. Sequenced sample: naive CD8+ T cells from blood, with Jurkat cell RNA spiked in. Subset reported: FACS-sorted CD8+CD4-CCR7+CD45RA+ naive T cells. These receptors came from a human donor in good health. Some libraries in this study had Jurkat cell RNA spiked in.

The rearrangement links TRBV12-3 or TRBV12-4 to TRBJ2-7; D is unclear. The CDR3 has 15 amino acids. V lost 6 bases, J lost 5 bases, and 20 bases lay in between. The CDR3 is CASSRRPDGLDEQYF. CDR3 DNA sequence: TGTGCCAGCAGCCGAAGACCCGACGGCCTGGACGAGCAGTACTTC.

This clonotype was counted only a few times. This chain uses TRBV28 with TRBJ2-3; 7 bases agree with TRBD2. With V trimmed by 2 bases and J by 3 bases, 11 bases remained unmatched. The germline V gene encodes CDR1 MDHEN and CDR2 SYDVKM. CDR3 length: 17 residues. CDR3 in amino acids: CASSLNRAGVGTDTQYF. The CDR3 nucleotides read TGTGCCAGCAGTTTAAATAGGGCGGGAGTAGGAACAGATACGCAGTATTTT.

This clonotype was observed a few times. CDR3 nucleotides: TGTGCCAGCAGCTTCAAGTTAGGACTAGCGGGATTCGGGGAGCTGTTTTTT. This sequence encodes CASSFKLGLAGFGELFF. The chain couples TRBV7-3 to TRBJ2-2; 12 bases line up with TRBD2. Germline assignment: CDR1 SGHTA and CDR2 FQGTGA. V gave up 3 bases and J gave up 7 bases; unmatched junction bases: 9. CDR3 length: 17 amino acids.

Turning to this clonotype: It may be a read error: a sequence one base away is much more abundant. The chain links TRBV28 to TRBJ2-7; D might be TRBD1 or TRBD2, each matching 5 bases. CDR3 length equals 16 residues. Looked up from germline, CDR1 is MDHEN and CDR2 is SYDVKM. CDR3 nucleotides: TGTGCCAGCAGTTTCCGCCGGGGCGCCACTTCCTACGGGCAGTACTTC. Its protein is CASSFRRGATSYGQYF. Full variable domain (missing parts from reference TRBV28 and TRBJ2-7): DVKVTQSSRYLVKRTGEKVFLECVQDMDHENMFWYRQDPGLGLRLIYFSYDVKMKEKGDIPEGYSVSREKKERFSLILESASTNQTSMYLCASSFRRGATSYGQYFGPGTRLTVT.

The gene calls are TRBV11-2 and TRBJ2-7; D gene uncertain. The germline V gene has CDR1 SGHAT and CDR2 FQNNGV. V was trimmed by 2 bases and J by 4 bases, leaving 9 bases between them. This CDR3 comprises 13 residues. The CDR3 reads CASSLWNRYEQYF. DNA of the CDR3: TGTGCCAGCAGCTTATGGAATCGGTACGAGCAGTACTTC.

This clonotype was detected ten times or more. V is TRBV7-9 and J is TRBJ2-5, with TRBD1 as a possible D gene (6 bases). Germline V gene data show CDR1 as SEHNR and CDR2 as FQNEAQ (reference sequence). The CDR3 has 14 amino acids. Trimming took 5 bases from V and 5 from J, leaving 15 bases between them. In nucleotides, the CDR3 is TGTGCCAGCAGCCCAGACTGGGGGCTGGAGACCCAGTACTTC. The encoded protein is CASSPDWGLETQYF.

The table lists this clonotype with many counts. This chain uses TRBV13 with TRBJ2-3, with D tentatively TRBD2 (6 bases). This CDR3 is built from 13 residues. Germline V gives CDR1 PRHDT, CDR2 FYEKMQ (reference sequence). Deletions cut 3 bases from V and 6 bases from J, with 10 bases between. The CDR3 sequence is CASSLTRGDTQYF. Written as DNA, the CDR3 is TGTGCCAGCAGCTTGACTAGAGGGGATACGCAGTATTTT. Using reference TRBV13 and TRBJ2-3 for the parts outside the CDR3, the full variable domain is AAGVIQSPRHLIKEKRETATLKCYPIPRHDTVYWYQQGPGQDPQFLISFYEKMQSDKGSIPDRFSAQQFSDYHSELNMSSLELGDSALYFCASSLTRGDTQYFGPGTRLTVL.

The V and J genes are TRBV28 and TRBJ2-1, with a weak D call TRBD2 (5 bases). CDR1 and CDR2 from the germline V gene are MDHEN and SYDVKM. The CDR3 is 15 residues long. V was trimmed by 0 bases and J by 3 bases, leaving 9 bases between them. In DNA form, the CDR3 reads TGTGCCAGCAGTTTATGGGAGAGGGACTACAATGAGCAGTTCTTC. This encodes CASSLWERDYNEQFF.

This clonotype came up many times. This rearrangement joins TRBV20-1 to TRBJ1-1; 7 bases align to TRBD1. V was pared by 1 base and J by 5 bases, with 7 bases of the junction left unmatched. This CDR3 comprises 14 residues. Germline CDR1 is DFQATT and CDR2 is SNEGSKA (reference sequence). CDR3 DNA: TGCAGTGCTAGAGGGGACAGCGGGGATACTGAAGCTTTCTTT. Residues: CSARGDSGDTEAFF.

This clonotype was seen at least ten times. The chain employs TRBV7-9 and TRBJ1-1; D is possibly TRBD1 (5 bases). Per germline, CDR1 SEHNR and CDR2 FQNEAQ (reference sequence). Trimming cost V 3 bases and J 4 bases, with 9 bases left between them. The length of the CDR3 is 13 residues. This CDR3 is CASSFRQGTEAFF. The CDR3 bases are TGTGCCAGCAGCTTTCGGCAGGGCACTGAAGCTTTCTTT.

This clonotype has just a few counts. Written as DNA, the CDR3 is TGTGCCAGCAGTTTGTGGGCTTCCGAGCAGTACTTC. It specifies CASSLWASEQYF. This chain joins TRBV12-3 or TRBV12-4 and TRBJ2-7; the D is unclear. Trimming took 3 bases from V and 6 from J, leaving 9 bases between them. The CDR3 sequence is 12 residues long.

This clonotype has ten or more counts. The gene calls are TRBV28 and TRBJ2-7; tentative D call: TRBD1 (5 bases). This CDR3 comprises 15 residues. Germline V lookup: CDR1 MDHEN, CDR2 SYDVKM. V lost 2 bases and J lost 2, with 13 bases in between. The DNA of the CDR3 is TGTGCCAGCAGTTTAATGGTGGGCAGGGCCTACGAGCAGTACTTC. Encoded protein: CASSLMVGRAYEQYF.

With respect to this clonotype: This sequence may be a read error, since a much larger clone differs from it by one base. The V and J genes are TRBV5-4 and TRBJ2-3, with a weak D call TRBD2 (5 bases). The CDR3 is made up of 15 amino acids. The V end was cut by 1 base, the J end by 4 bases, with 13 bases between. CDR1 is SGHNT, CDR2 YYREEE, per germline (reference sequence). The CDR3 bases are TGTGCCAGCAGCTTGCCGGGGAAGATATCAGATACGCAGTATTTT. It is translated as CASSLPGKISDTQYF.

At least ten counts were recorded for this clonotype. The chain employs TRBV12-3 or TRBV12-4 and TRBJ1-4; 7 bases match TRBD1. This CDR3 has 15 amino acids. Losses at the gene ends were 7 bases for V and 0 bases for J; bases not matched to a gene: 5. CDR3 in DNA: TGTGCCAGCATACAGGGGTTAGCAACTAATGAAAAACTGTTTTTT. Translated: CASIQGLATNEKLFF.

The table lists this clonotype with many counts. This sequence joins TRBV6-2 or TRBV6-3 and TRBJ2-5; 7 nucleotides line up with TRBD1. Trimming cost V 6 bases and J 2 bases; bases outside gene matches: 12. This CDR3 region has 16 residues. Germline values: CDR1 MNHEY, CDR2 SVGEGT. The DNA of the CDR3 is TGTGCCAGCAGCGACTACAGGGGCTATAAACAAGAGACCCAGTACTTC. Translated, it gives CASSDYRGYKQETQYF.

This clonotype was counted at least ten times. The chain uses TRBV7-2 and TRBJ2-5, with D possibly TRBD1 on 5 matching bases. Per the germline V gene, CDR1 is SGHTA and CDR2 is FQGNSA. The ends were cut back, 5 bases at V and 9 bases at J, with 22 bases in the middle. This CDR3 spans 15 amino acids. The CDR3 nucleotides are TGTGCCAGCAGCCTTGGGGCAGGGCCTTTTTGGGCCCAGTACTTC. Protein sequence: CASSLGAGPFWAQYF.

The V and J genes are TRBV5-6 and TRBJ2-7; D is perhaps TRBD2 (6 bases). CDR3 length: 14 amino acids. Germline V CDR1 and CDR2: SGHDT, YYEEEE. The V end was cut by 7 bases, the J end by 2 bases, with 16 bases between. The CDR3 sequence is CASRYRTTTYEQYF. Written as DNA, the CDR3 is TGTGCCAGCCGTTACCGGACTACCACCTACGAGCAGTACTTC.

With respect to this clonotype: This may be a read error: a much more frequent sequence differs by one nucleotide. The chain links TRBV7-9 to TRBJ2-6; D is perhaps TRBD1 (5 bases). CDR1 is SEHNR, CDR2 FQNEAQ, per germline (reference sequence). The CDR3 runs to 16 residues. The CDR3 reads CASSLVPGPGANVLAF. The CDR3 DNA follows: TGTGCCAGCAGCTTAGTTCCAGGGCCTGGGGCCAACGTCCTGGCTTTC.

This clonotype came up many times. The chain recombines TRBV6-1 with TRBJ1-1; D remains unclear. Germline-derived CDR1 and CDR2 are MNHNS and SASEGT. This CDR3 contains 10 residues. The V gene lost 5 bases and the J gene lost 6 bases, with 4 bases spanning the gap. CDR3 region: CASSTAEAFF. The CDR3 nucleotides are TGTGCCAGCAGTACAGCTGAAGCTTTCTTT.

In the case of this clonotype: At one boundary the junction diverges from the germline segment, which might be a read error. The rearrangement uses TRBV30 and TRBJ1-1; D is perhaps TRBD1 (6 bases). Germline-derived CDR1 and CDR2 are GTSNPN and SVGIG (reference sequence). The CDR3 runs 17 residues. The CDR3 DNA reads as TGTGCCTGCCAGTACCTACCGGGGACAAGGACGAACACTGAAGCTCTCTTT. This encodes CACQYLPGTRTNTEALF.

This clonotype has a count of ten or more. This sequence joins TRBV7-9 and TRBJ1-5; TRBD1 matches at 8 bases. Per the germline V gene, CDR1 is SEHNR and CDR2 is FQNEAQ (reference sequence). V dropped 5 bases and J dropped 1; count of bases not matched to a gene: 4. This CDR3 spans 15 amino acids. CDR3 amino acids: CASSKTGASNQPQHF. Written as DNA, the CDR3 is TGTGCCAGCAGCAAGACAGGGGCAAGCAATCAGCCCCAGCATTTT.

CDR3 amino acids: CASSLGYGTGELFF. CDR3 coding DNA: TGCGCCAGCAGCCTGGGATACGGCACCGGGGAGCTGTTTTTT. This sequence joins TRBV4-1 and TRBJ2-2; D gene unclear. The CDR3 spans 14 residues. Per the germline V gene, CDR1 is MGHRA and CDR2 is YSYEKL. V was trimmed by 4 bases and J by 4 bases, leaving 10 bases between them.

The gene calls are TRBV24-1 and TRBJ2-5; 7 nucleotides agree with TRBD2. Germline V lookup: CDR1 KGHDR, CDR2 SFDVKD. This CDR3 has 21 amino acids. Losses at the gene ends were 5 bases for V and 1 base for J; bases not matched to a gene: 24. CDR3 sequence: CATSGAGTDYNGGLIQETQYF. Here the CDR3 DNA reads TGTGCCACCAGTGGAGCTGGGACTGATTATAATGGGGGACTAATCCAAGAGACCCAGTACTTC.

In its sample, this clonotype was seen many times. The genes are TRBV29-1 and TRBJ2-7; the D gene is possibly TRBD1 (5 bases). Trimming left V 0 bases short and J 2 bases short, with 14 bases between. CDR3 size: 15 residues. Looked up from germline, CDR1 is SQVTM and CDR2 is ANQGSEA. CDR3 in amino acids: CSVEDRGAAPYEQYF. CDR3 nucleotides: TGCAGCGTTGAAGATCGTGGGGCCGCTCCCTACGAGCAGTACTTC.